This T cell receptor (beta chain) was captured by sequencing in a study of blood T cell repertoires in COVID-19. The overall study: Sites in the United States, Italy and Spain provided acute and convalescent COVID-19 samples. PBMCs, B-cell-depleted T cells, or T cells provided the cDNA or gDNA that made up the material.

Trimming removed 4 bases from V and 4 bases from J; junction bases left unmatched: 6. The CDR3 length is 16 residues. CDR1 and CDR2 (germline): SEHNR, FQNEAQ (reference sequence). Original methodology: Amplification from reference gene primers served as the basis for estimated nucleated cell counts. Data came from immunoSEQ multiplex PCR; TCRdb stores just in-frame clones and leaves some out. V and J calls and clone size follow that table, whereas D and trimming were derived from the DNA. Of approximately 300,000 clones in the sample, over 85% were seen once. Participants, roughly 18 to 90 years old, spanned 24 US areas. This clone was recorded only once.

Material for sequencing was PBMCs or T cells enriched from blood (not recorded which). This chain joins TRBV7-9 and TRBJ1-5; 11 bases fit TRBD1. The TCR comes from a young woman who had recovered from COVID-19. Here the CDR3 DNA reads TGTGCCAGCAGCTCCACCGGGACAGGGGGGAATCAGCCCCAGCATTTT. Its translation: CASSSTGTGGNQPQHF.